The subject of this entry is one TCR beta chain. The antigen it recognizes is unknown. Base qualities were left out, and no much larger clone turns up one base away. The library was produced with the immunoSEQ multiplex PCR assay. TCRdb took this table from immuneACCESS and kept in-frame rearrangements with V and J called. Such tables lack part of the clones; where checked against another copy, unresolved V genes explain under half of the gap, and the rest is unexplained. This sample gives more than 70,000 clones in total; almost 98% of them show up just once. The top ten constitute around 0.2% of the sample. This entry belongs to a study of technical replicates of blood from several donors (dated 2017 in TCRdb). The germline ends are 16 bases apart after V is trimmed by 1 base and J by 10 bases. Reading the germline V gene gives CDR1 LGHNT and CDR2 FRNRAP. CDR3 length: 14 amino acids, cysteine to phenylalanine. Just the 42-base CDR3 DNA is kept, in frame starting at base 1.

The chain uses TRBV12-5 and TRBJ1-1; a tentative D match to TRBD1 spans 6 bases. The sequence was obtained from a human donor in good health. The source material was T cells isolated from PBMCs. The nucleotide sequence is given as TGTGCTAGTGGTTTGGGTCGGGACACCTTCCCAGCTTTCTTT. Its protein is CASGLGRDTFPAFF. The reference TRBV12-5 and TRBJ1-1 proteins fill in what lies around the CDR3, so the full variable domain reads DARVTQTPRHKVTEMGQEVTMRCQPILGHNTVFWYRQTMMQGLELLAYFRNRAPLDDSGMPKDRFSAEMPDATLATLKIQPSEPRDSAVYFCASGLGRDTFPAFFGQGTRLTVV.